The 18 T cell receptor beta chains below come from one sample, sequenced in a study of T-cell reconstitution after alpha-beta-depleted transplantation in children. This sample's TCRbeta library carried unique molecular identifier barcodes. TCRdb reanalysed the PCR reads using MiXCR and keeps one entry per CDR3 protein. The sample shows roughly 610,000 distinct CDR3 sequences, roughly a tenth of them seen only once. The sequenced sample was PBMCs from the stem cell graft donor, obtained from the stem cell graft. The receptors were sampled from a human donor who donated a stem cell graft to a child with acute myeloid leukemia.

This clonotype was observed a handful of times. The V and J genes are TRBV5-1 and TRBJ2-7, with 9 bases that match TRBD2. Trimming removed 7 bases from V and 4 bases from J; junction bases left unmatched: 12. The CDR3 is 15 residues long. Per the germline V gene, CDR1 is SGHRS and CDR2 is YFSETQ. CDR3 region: CASAPSGRSGYEQYF. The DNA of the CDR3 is TGCGCCAGCGCCCCGAGCGGGAGGAGTGGATACGAGCAGTACTTC.

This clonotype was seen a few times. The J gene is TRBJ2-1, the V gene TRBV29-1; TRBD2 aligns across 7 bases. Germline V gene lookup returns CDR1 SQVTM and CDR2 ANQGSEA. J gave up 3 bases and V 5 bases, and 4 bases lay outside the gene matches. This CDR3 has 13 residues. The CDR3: CSVWLADYNEQFF. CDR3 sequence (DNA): TGCAGCGTTTGGCTAGCGGACTACAATGAGCAGTTCTTC.

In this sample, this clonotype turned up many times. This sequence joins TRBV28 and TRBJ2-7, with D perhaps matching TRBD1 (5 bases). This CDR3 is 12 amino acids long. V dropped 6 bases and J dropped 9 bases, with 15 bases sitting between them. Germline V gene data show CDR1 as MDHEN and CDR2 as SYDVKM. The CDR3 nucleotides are TGTGCCAGCAGCCATGGGGAAAGGGGGCAGTACTTC. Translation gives CASSHGERGQYF. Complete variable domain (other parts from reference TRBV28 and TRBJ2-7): DVKVTQSSRYLVKRTGEKVFLECVQDMDHENMFWYRQDPGLGLRLIYFSYDVKMKEKGDIPEGYSVSREKKERFSLILESASTNQTSMYLCASSHGERGQYFGPGTRLTVT.

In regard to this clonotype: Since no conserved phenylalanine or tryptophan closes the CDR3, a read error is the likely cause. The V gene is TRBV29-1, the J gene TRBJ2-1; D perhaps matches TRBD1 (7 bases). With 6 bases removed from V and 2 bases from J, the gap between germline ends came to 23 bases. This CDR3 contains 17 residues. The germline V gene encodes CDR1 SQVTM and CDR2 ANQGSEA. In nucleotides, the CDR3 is TGCAGCGTAAAGACTCGGCGCAGGGGGGTGGCCTACAATGAGCAGTTCCTC. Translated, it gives CSVKTRRRGVAYNEQFL.

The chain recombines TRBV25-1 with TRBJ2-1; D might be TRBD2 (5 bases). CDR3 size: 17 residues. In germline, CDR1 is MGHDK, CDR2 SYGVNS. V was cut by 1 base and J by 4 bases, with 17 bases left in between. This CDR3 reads CASSELRGLKEYNEQFF. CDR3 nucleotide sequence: TGTGCCAGCAGTGAATTGAGAGGGCTTAAAGAATACAATGAGCAGTTCTTC.

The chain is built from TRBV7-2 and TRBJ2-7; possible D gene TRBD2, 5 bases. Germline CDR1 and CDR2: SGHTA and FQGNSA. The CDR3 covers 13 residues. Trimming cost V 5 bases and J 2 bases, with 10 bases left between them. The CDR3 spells CASSRGFPYEQYF. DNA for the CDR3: TGTGCCAGCAGCAGAGGGTTTCCCTACGAGCAGTACTTC.

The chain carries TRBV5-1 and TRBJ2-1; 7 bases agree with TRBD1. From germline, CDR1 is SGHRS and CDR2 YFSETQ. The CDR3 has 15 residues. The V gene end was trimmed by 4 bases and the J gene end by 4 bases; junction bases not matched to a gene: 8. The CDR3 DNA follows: TGCGCCAGCAGCATTGACAGGGTAGCGTACAATGAGCAGTTCTTC. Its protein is CASSIDRVAYNEQFF.

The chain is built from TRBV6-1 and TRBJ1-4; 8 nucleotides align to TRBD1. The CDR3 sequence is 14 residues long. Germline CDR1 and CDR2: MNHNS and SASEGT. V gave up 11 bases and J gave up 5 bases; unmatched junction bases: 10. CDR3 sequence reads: CAGRRDRMNEKLFF. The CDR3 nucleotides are TGTGCCGGGAGAAGGGACAGGATGAATGAAAAACTGTTTTTT.

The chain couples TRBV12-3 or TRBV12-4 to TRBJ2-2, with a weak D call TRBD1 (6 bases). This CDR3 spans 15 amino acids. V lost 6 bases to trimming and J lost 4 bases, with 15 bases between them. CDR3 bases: TGTGCCAGCAGCCGACCTTCACAGGGCACCGGGGAGCTGTTTTTT. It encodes CASSRPSQGTGELFF.

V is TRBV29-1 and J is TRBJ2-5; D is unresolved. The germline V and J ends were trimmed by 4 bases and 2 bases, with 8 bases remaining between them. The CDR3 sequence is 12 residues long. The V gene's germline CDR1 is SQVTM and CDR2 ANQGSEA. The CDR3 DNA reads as TGCAGCGTTGGTTCCGGTCAAGAGACCCAGTACTTC. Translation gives CSVGSGQETQYF.

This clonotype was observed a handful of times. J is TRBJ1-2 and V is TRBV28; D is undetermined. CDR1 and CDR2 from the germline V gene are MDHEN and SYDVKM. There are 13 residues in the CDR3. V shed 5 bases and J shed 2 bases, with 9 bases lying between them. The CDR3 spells CASSLTPNYGYTF. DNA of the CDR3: TGTGCCAGCAGTCTTACACCCAACTATGGCTACACCTTC.

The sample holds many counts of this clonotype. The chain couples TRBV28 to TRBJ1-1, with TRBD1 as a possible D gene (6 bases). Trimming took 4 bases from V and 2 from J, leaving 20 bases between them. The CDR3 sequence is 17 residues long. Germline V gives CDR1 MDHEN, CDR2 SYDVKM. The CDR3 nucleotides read TGTGCCAGCAGTTCCGGAACAGGGTCGCCGTTCAACACTGAAGCTTTCTTT. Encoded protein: CASSSGTGSPFNTEAFF.

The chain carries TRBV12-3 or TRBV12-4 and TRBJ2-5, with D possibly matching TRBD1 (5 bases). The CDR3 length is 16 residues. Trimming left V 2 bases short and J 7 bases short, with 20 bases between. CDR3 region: CASSLRGILISGTQYF. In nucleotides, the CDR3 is TGTGCCAGCAGTTTAAGGGGCATCCTCATTTCGGGGACCCAGTACTTC.

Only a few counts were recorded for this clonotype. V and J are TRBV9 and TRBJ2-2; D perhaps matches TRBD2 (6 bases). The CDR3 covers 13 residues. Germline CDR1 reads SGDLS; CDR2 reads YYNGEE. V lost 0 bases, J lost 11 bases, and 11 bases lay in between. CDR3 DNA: TGTGCCAGCAGCGTAGTTGTGACTAGTGAGCTGTTTTTT. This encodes CASSVVVTSELFF.

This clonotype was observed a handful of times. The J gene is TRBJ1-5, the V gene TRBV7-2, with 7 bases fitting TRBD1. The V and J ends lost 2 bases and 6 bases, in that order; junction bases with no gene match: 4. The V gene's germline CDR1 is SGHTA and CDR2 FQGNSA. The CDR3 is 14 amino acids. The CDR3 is CASSLQGGAQPQHF. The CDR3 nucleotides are TGTGCCAGCAGCTTACAGGGGGGGGCTCAGCCCCAGCATTTT.

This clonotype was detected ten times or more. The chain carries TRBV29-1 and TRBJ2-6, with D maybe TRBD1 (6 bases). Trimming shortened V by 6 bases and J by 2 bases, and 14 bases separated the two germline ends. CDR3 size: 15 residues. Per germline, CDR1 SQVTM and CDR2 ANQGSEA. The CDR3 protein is CSVETGLPGANVLTF. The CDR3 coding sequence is TGCAGCGTGGAAACAGGGCTCCCTGGGGCCAACGTCCTGACTTTC.

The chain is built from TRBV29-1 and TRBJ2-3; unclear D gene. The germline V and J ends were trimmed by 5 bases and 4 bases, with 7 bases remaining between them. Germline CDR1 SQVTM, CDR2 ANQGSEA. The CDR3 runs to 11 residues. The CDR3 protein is CSVPSADTQYF. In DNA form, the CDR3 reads TGCAGCGTTCCGTCGGCAGATACGCAGTATTTT.

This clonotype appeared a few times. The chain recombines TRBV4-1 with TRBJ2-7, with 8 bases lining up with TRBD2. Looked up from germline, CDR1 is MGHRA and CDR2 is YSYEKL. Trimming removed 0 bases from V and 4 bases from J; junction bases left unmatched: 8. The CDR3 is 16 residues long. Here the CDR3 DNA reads TGCGCCAGCAGCCAAGACCCGACTAGCGTTGTTTACGAGCAGTACTTC. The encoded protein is CASSQDPTSVVYEQYF.